The source of this T cell receptor (beta chain) is a study of T cells in Graves' hyperthyroidism and ophthalmopathy. Remarks on this clonotype: What it binds is unknown.

RNA transcripts served as the template for amplifying TCR beta CDR3 regions. HTBI primers were the set used in a first-round RT-PCR of the TCR CDR3. TCRdb processed the multiplex PCR reads anew with MiXCR; each CDR3 protein has one entry. The sample contains over 450,000 distinct CDR3 sequences, 15% to 20% of which appear only once. Whole-study results and caveats: Most expanded thyroid clonotypes above 0.001 also appeared in blood.

The receptor's source is a woman aged 18-29 years with Graves' ophthalmopathy. The source material was blood.

Here the CDR3 DNA reads TGCAGTGCTAGGCGGGTAGCGGGGGGCTACGAGCAGTACTTC. This codes for CSARRVAGGYEQYF. The chain employs TRBV20-1 and TRBJ2-7; the match to TRBD2 covers 10 bases. This CDR3 region has 14 residues. The V and J ends lost 3 bases and 3 bases, in that order; junction bases with no gene match: 5. In germline, CDR1 is DFQATT, CDR2 SNEGSKA (reference sequence).